The 4 T cell receptor beta chains below all came from one sample that was sequenced in a study of CD8 T cells in Susac syndrome. cDNA came from approximately 0.5 to 1 ug RNA primed by random hexamers. One entry per CDR3 protein, called by TCRdb with MiXCR from the immunoSEQ multiplex PCR reads. Of 100,000 to 150,000 distinct CDR3 sequences listed, 90% to 95% are singletons. The material sequenced was CD8+ T cells from PBMCs. The origin of the receptors is a human donor with Susac syndrome.

This chain uses TRBV29-1 with TRBJ1-5; 9 positions match TRBD1. Germline assignment: CDR1 SQVTM and CDR2 ANQGSEA. CDR3 length: 15 amino acids. V was pared by 0 bases and J by 6 bases, with 6 bases of the junction left unmatched. The CDR3 region is CSVEDSDRGGQPQHF. DNA of the CDR3: TGCAGCGTTGAAGATTCGGACAGGGGCGGTCAGCCCCAGCATTTT.

This sequence joins TRBV25-1 and TRBJ2-5; D not certain. CDR3 size: 11 residues. Germline V gives CDR1 MGHDK, CDR2 SYGVNS. Trimming stripped 4 bases from V and 7 bases from J, with 7 bases between. The CDR3 DNA is TGTGCCAGCAGTGTCATTACGACCCAGTACTTC. This gives the protein CASSVITTQYF.

This chain uses TRBV30 with TRBJ2-7; D is unclear. Germline V gene lookup returns CDR1 GTSNPN and CDR2 SVGIG (reference sequence). The CDR3 sequence is 13 residues long. The ends were cut back, 0 bases at V and 3 bases at J, with 9 bases in the middle. CDR3 in DNA: TGTGCCTGGAGTGTAGCCCGGGTCTACGAGCAGTACTTC. It yields the protein CAWSVARVYEQYF.

On this clonotype: One end of the junction fails to match germline, which may point to a read error. The CDR3 DNA reads as TGTGCCAGCAGCGAATCGACAGGGGGCGATGGCTACACCTTC. It yields the protein CASSESTGGDGYTF. The V call is TRBV25-1, the J call TRBJ1-2, with 10 nucleotides matching TRBD1. Germline V lookup: CDR1 MGHDK, CDR2 SYGVNS. This CDR3 has 14 residues.